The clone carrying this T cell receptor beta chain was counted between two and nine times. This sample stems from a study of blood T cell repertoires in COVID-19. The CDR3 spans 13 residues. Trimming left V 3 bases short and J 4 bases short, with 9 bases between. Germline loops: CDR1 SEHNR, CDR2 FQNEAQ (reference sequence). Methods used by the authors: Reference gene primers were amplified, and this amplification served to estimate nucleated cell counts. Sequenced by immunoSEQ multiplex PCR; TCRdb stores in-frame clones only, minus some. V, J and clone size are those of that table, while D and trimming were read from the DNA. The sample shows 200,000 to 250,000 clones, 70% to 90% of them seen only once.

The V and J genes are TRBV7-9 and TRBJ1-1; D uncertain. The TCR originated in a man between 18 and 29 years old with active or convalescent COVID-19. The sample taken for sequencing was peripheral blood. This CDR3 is CASSFEGSTEAFF. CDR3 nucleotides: TGTGCCAGCAGCTTTGAGGGTTCCACTGAAGCTTTCTTT.